This T cell receptor beta chain was found in a study of blood T cell repertoires in COVID-19. Libraries were prepared by immunoSEQ multiplex PCR; TCRdb keeps only in-frame clonotypes and omits some of them. This sample has 300,000 or so clones; approximately 89% occur once, and the top ten carry 2.9%. CDR1 LGHDT and CDR2 YNNKEL come from the germline V gene (reference sequence). The trim removed 4 bases at V and 2 bases at J, leaving 9 bases unmatched. The CDR3 runs to 16 residues. J is TRBJ2-3 and V is TRBV3-1 (or the pseudogene TRBV3-2); 7 nucleotides line up with TRBD2. What was sequenced was PBMCs or T cells enriched from blood (not recorded which). This TCR came from a woman aged 45 to 65 who had been exposed to COVID-19. The CDR3 DNA follows: TGTGCCAGCAGCCCGGGGGGACGGCGGTACACAGATACGCAGTATTTT. It codes for CASSPGGRRYTDTQYF.